This T cell receptor beta chain was captured in a study of cytotoxic CD8 clonotypes in ibrutinib-treated CLL. Overall study findings and caveats: Elevated clonality accompanied ibrutinib response, with a return toward baseline values at progression.

Target depth was 1 in 200,000 to 1 in 1 million T cells, about 10x per clonotype. The method was immunoSEQ multiplex PCR; TCRdb's version includes in-frame clones alone and lacks a portion of them. The sample consists of over 70,000 clones, 79% of them appearing once. The CDR3 contains 14 residues. Per germline, CDR1 SGHRS and CDR2 YFSETQ. V dropped 4 bases and J dropped 1 base, with 12 bases sitting between them. Concerning this clone: Its target is not known.

Around 2 micrograms of genomic DNA came from cryopreserved PBMCs for TCR beta libraries. J is TRBJ2-7 and V is TRBV5-1; D perhaps matches TRBD1 (6 bases). The sequenced sample was PBMCs, obtained after 12 months of ibrutinib treatment. The TCR originated in a human donor with chronic lymphocytic leukemia. CDR3 protein: CASSQGSSSYEQYF. In DNA form, the CDR3 reads TGCGCCAGCAGCCAGGGGTCCAGTTCCTACGAGCAGTACTTC.